Sequencing of this T cell receptor (beta chain) was carried out in a study of T cell clonotyping in hematopoietic cell transplantation. Overall study results and limits: Few recipient clonotypes overlapped donors; over 95% were de novo at given depth.

Here immunoSEQ multiplex PCR was the method, and the copy in TCRdb shows in-frame clones only, minus some. Of 65,000 to 75,000 clones in the sample, around 94% are singletons; the top ten hold roughly 1.7%. As regards this clone: The antigen is unknown.

CDR1 and CDR2 from the germline V gene are MDHEN and SYDVKM. The CDR3 length is 15 residues. Trimming took off 5 bases at V and 4 bases at J, with 15 bases between the two ends. Sequenced input: peripheral blood mononuclear cells. This sequence joins TRBV28 and TRBJ1-5; D is unclear. This clonotype was obtained from a man between 50 and 59 years old in good health. Some clones in this sample may be carry-over from other donors' samples. CDR3 residues: CASSSPAGLNQPQHF. DNA for the CDR3: TGTGCCAGCAGTAGTCCCGCAGGATTGAATCAGCCCCAGCATTTT. Full variable domain (outside the CDR3, taken from reference TRBV28 and TRBJ1-5): DVKVTQSSRYLVKRTGEKVFLECVQDMDHENMFWYRQDPGLGLRLIYFSYDVKMKEKGDIPEGYSVSREKKERFSLILESASTNQTSMYLCASSSPAGLNQPQHFGDGTRLSIL.